Listed below are T cell receptor beta chains from one sample, sequenced in a study of T cells in localized non-small cell lung cancer. Data came from immunoSEQ multiplex PCR; TCRdb stores just in-frame clones and leaves some out. The sample records 20,000 to 25,000 clones, approximately 89% being singletons. Sequenced material: peripheral blood mononuclear cells, taken before any cancer treatment. These TCRs come from a woman between 40 and 69 years old with stage III lung adenocarcinoma. Both conserved end residues are part of each CDR3. D genes are given only for firm matches. Only part of the rows carry a size: once, few, many, or a class if the clone is expanded.

clone size	V gene	J gene	D gene	CDR3 protein	CDR3 DNA
NA	TRBV5-1	TRBJ1-1	NA	CASSSAETLLNTEAFF	TGCGCCAGCAGCTCGGCTGAGACACTTCTGAACACTGAAGCTTTCTTT
medium-sized	TRBV4-1	TRBJ2-1	NA	CASSHGEINEQFF	TGCGCCAGCAGCCATGGGGAGATAAATGAGCAGTTCTTC
NA	TRBV28	TRBJ2-6	TRBD2	CASGTGGGANVLTF	TGTGCCAGTGGGACGGGGGGAGGGGCCAACGTCCTGACTTTC
few	TRBV5-1	TRBJ1-6	NA	CASSSRLNSPLHF	TGCGCCAGCAGCTCCCGCCTTAATTCACCCCTCCACTTT
NA	TRBV6-1	TRBJ1-4	NA	CASSSTSTNEKLFF	TGTGCCAGCAGTTCGACATCAACTAATGAAAAACTGTTTTTT
NA	TRBV10-2	TRBJ1-1	NA	CASKTAQPGGNTEAFF	TGCGCCAGCAAGACAGCACAGCCTGGGGGGAACACTGAAGCTTTCTTT
once	TRBV29-1	TRBJ1-2	NA	CSGRGGYGYTF	TGCAGCGGACGAGGGGGGTATGGCTACACCTTC
NA	TRBV4-1	TRBJ2-7	TRBD2	CASSQVLAGGESEQYF	TGCGCCAGCAGCCAAGTTTTAGCGGGAGGAGAGAGCGAGCAGTACTTC
NA	TRBV5-5	TRBJ2-3	NA	CASSPGTLNTQYF	TGTGCCAGCAGCCCCGGGACCCTCAATACGCAGTATTTT
NA	TRBV29-1	TRBJ2-3	TRBD2	CSVDGGRAGNTQYF	TGCAGCGTTGATGGCGGGAGGGCGGGGAATACGCAGTATTTT
NA	TRBV6-4	TRBJ2-5	TRBD2	CASSDSRCGGAGETQYF	TGTGCCAGCAGTGACTCGAGGTGCGGGGGGGCCGGGGAGACCCAGTACTTC
NA	TRBV15	TRBJ2-1	TRBD1	CATSRPRDRYEQFF	TGTGCCACCAGCAGACCCCGGGACAGATATGAGCAGTTCTTC
few	TRBV4-2	TRBJ2-5	TRBD1	CASRAYDRGRETQYF	TGTGCCAGCAGGGCTTACGACAGGGGGCGGGAGACCCAGTACTTC
NA	TRBV2	TRBJ2-1	TRBD1	CASSGDRGQFF	TGTGCCAGCAGTGGAGACAGGGGGCAGTTCTTC
NA	TRBV7-2	TRBJ2-3	NA	CASSLSASTDTQYF	TGTGCCAGCAGCTTATCCGCTAGCACAGATACGCAGTATTTT
NA	TRBV7-6	TRBJ1-3	NA	CASSLGRGPGNTIYF	TGTGCCAGCAGCTTAGGTCGGGGCCCGGGGAACACCATATATTTT
NA	TRBV7-9	TRBJ2-7	NA	CASSHGYEQYF	TGTGCCAGCAGCCACGGATACGAGCAGTACTTC
NA	TRBV5-5	TRBJ2-5	NA	CASSLFGRDTRETQYF	TGTGCCAGCAGCTTATTCGGCAGGGATACAAGAGAGACCCAGTACTTC
NA	TRBV7-2	TRBJ1-2	NA	CASSLFRADGYTF	TGTGCCAGCAGCTTGTTTAGGGCCGATGGCTACACCTTC
NA	TRBV2	TRBJ2-5	TRBD1	CASNLGQGGGETQYF	TGTGCCAGCAACCTAGGACAGGGTGGTGGGGAGACCCAGTACTTC
NA	TRBV15	TRBJ2-3	TRBD1	CATSIWTGELGTQYF	TGTGCCACCAGCATTTGGACAGGGGAATTGGGTACGCAGTATTTT
NA	TRBV19	TRBJ2-7	TRBD1	CATNGRGQGSEQYF	TGTGCCACCAATGGTAGGGGACAGGGGAGCGAGCAGTACTTC
NA	TRBV6-1	TRBJ1-5	NA	CASNSVILQPQHF	TGTGCCAGCAACAGTGTTATTCTTCAGCCCCAGCATTTT
few	TRBV5-6	TRBJ2-3	TRBD2	CASSEAGGRDTDTQYF	TGTGCCAGCAGCGAGGCGGGAGGCCGGGACACAGATACGCAGTATTTT
NA	TRBV30	TRBJ1-5	NA	CACTAGAGNQPQHF	TGTGCCTGTACCGCGGGGGCAGGAAATCAGCCCCAGCATTTT
NA	TRBV14	TRBJ2-2	TRBD2	CASSPLGGAGELFF	TGTGCCAGCAGCCCCCTCGGGGGGGCCGGGGAGCTGTTTTTT
NA	TRBV7-3	TRBJ2-2	NA	CASSPLGPTGELFF	TGTGCCAGCAGCCCCCTCGGGCCCACCGGGGAGCTGTTTTTT
NA	TRBV7-7	TRBJ2-1	NA	CASSLGDTTQGEQFF	TGTGCCAGCAGCTTAGGGGATACTACCCAGGGGGAGCAGTTCTTC
once	TRBV2	TRBJ2-3	NA	CASRTTDTQYF	TGTGCCAGCAGGACCACAGATACGCAGTATTTT
NA	TRBV18	TRBJ1-1	NA	CASSKDLMNTEAFF	TGTGCCAGCTCAAAGGACCTCATGAACACTGAAGCTTTCTTT